This T cell receptor beta chain was recorded in a study of blood T cell repertoires in COVID-19. Turning to the study itself: The cDNA or gDNA used as material had been derived from T cells, B-cell-depleted T cells, or PBMCs.

Germline V gives CDR1 LGHDT, CDR2 YNNKEL (reference sequence). V gave up 4 bases and J gave up 3 bases, with 12 bases separating them. CDR3 length: 14 amino acids. The assay was immunoSEQ multiplex PCR, and TCRdb's table has in-frame clones only and misses some. Of some 88,000 clones detected, 65% to 90% appear once; the ten largest clones hold approximately 3.9%. This chain joins TRBV3-1 (or the pseudogene TRBV3-2) and TRBJ1-1, with no clear D. Sequencing input: peripheral blood. This sequence was found in a man in his sixties with acute or convalescent COVID-19. For the CDR3, the DNA is TGTGCCAGCAGCCCCCTGTCCGGGTACACTGAAGCTTTCTTT. This codes for CASSPLSGYTEAFF.